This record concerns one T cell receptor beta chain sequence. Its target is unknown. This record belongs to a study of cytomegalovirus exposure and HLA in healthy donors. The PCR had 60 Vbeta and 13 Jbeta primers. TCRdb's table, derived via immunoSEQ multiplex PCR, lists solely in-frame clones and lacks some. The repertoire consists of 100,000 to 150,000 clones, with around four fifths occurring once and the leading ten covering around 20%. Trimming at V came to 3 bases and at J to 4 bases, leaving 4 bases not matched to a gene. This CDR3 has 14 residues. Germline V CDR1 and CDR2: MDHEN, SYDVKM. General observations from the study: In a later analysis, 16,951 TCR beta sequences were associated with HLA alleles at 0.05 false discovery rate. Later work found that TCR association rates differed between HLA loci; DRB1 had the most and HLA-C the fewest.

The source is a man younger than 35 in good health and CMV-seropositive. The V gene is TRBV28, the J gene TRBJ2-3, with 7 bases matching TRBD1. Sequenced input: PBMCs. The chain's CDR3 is CASSLRQGPDTQYF. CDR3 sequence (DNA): TGTGCCAGCAGTTTGCGACAGGGACCAGATACGCAGTATTTT.